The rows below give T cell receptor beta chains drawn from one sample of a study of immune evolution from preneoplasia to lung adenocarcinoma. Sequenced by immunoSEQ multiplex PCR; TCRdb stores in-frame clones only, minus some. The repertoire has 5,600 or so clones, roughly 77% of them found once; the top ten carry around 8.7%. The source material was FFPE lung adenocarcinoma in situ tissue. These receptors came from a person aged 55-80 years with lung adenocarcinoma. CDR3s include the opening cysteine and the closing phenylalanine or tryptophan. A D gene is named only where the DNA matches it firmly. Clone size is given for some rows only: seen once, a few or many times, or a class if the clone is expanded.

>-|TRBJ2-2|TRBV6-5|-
CASSTLWVHTGELFF
TGTGCCAGCAGTACCCTGTGGGTCCACACCGGGGAGCTGTTTTTT
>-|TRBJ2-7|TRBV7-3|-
CASSLRASSNEQYF
TGTGCCAGCAGCTTGAGGGCTAGCTCCAACGAGCAGTACTTC
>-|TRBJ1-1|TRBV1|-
CTSSQGGGQTTEAFF
TGCACCAGCAGCCAAGGGGGGGGGCAGACCACTGAAGCTTTCTTT
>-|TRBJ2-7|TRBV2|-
CASSEVLGNNEQYF
TGTGCCAGCAGTGAGGTTCTTGGGAACAACGAGCAGTACTTC
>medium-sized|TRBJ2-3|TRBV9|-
CASSFRTDTDTQYF
TGTGCCAGCAGCTTCCGGACAGACACAGATACGCAGTATTTT
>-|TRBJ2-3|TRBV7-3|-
CASSLTGRSTDTQYF
TGTGCCAGCAGCTTAACGGGGCGGAGCACAGATACGCAGTATTTT
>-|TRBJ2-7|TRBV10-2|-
CASSLGGFREQYF
TGCGCCAGCAGCCTAGGGGGGTTTCGGGAGCAGTACTTC
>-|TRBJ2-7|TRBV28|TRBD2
CASSSPAGASYEQYF
TGTGCCAGCAGTTCGCCAGCGGGGGCTAGCTACGAGCAGTACTTC
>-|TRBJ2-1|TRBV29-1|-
CSVDRHNEQFF
TGCAGCGTTGACAGACACAATGAGCAGTTCTTC
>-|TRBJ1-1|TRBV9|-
CASSVDAGTEAFF
TGTGCCAGCAGCGTAGACGCGGGGACTGAAGCTTTCTTT
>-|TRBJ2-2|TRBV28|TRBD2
CASSSGGNTGELFF
TGTGCCAGCAGTTCGGGGGGGAACACCGGGGAGCTGTTTTTT
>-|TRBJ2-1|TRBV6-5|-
CASIKEAGTPNEQFF
TGTGCCAGCATCAAGGAGGCGGGGACCCCCAATGAGCAGTTCTTC
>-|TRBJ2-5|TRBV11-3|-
CASSLGHGETQYF
TGTGCCAGCAGCTTGGGTCACGGAGAGACCCAGTACTTC
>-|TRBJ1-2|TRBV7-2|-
CASSWGRGIDYGYTF
TGTGCCAGCAGCTGGGGCAGGGGAATCGACTATGGCTACACCTTC
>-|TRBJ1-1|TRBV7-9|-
CASSLEGQGAFF
TGTGCCAGCAGCTTAGAAGGCCAGGGGGCTTTCTTT
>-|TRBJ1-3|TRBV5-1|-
CASSPQSSGNTIYF
TGCGCCAGCAGCCCCCAGAGTAGTGGAAACACCATATATTTT
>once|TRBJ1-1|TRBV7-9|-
CASSQEAGDTEAFF
TGTGCCAGCAGCCAGGAGGCGGGGGACACTGAAGCTTTCTTT
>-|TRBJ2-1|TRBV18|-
CASSPQESSYNEQFF
TGTGCCAGCTCACCACAGGAGAGCTCCTACAATGAGCAGTTCTTC
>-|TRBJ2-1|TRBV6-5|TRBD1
CASSYQGTVNNEQFF
TGTGCCAGCAGTTACCAAGGGACAGTCAACAATGAGCAGTTCTTC
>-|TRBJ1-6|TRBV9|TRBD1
CASSVAPTGDSPLHF
TGTGCCAGCAGCGTAGCTCCGACAGGGGATTCACCCCTCCACTTT
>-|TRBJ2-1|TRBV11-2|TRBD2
CASSFWTSGGDERFF
TGTGCCAGCAGCTTCTGGACTAGCGGGGGGGATGAGCGGTTCTTC
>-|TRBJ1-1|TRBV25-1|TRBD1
CASSEYLGGLITEAFF
TGTGCCAGCAGTGAATACCTAGGGGGCTTGATAACTGAAGCTTTCTTT
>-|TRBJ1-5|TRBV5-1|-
CASSLGQGANQPQHF
TGCGCCAGCAGCTTGGGGCAGGGCGCGAACCAGCCCCAGCATTTT
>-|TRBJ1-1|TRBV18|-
CASSPVDTYTEAFF
TGTGCCAGCTCACCGGTGGACACTTACACTGAAGCTTTCTTT
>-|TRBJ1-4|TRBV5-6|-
CASSLGVRGLNEKLFF
TGTGCCAGCAGCTTGGGAGTGAGGGGACTTAATGAAAAACTGTTTTTT
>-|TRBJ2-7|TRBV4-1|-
CASSQIHGTYEQYF
TGCGCCAGCAGCCAAATTCACGGCACCTACGAGCAGTACTTC
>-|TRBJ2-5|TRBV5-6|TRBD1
CASSLQGVPETQYF
TGTGCCAGCAGTCTACAGGGGGTCCCAGAGACCCAGTACTTC
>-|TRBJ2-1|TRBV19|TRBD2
CASSITGGGASWNEQFF
TGTGCCAGTAGTATCACTGGCGGGGGGGCGTCTTGGAATGAGCAGTTCTTC
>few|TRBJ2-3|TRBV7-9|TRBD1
CASSRASGQGGTDTQYF
TGTGCCAGCAGCCGAGCATCCGGACAGGGCGGCACAGATACGCAGTATTTT
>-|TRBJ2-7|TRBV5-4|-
CASSKREPLEQYF
TGTGCCAGCAGCAAGAGGGAACCCTTGGAGCAGTACTTC
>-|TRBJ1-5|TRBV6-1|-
CASRRDVPQHF
TGTGCCAGCAGGAGGGACGTGCCTCAGCATTTT
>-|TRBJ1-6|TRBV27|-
CASRIEGRGLSPLHF
TGTGCCAGCAGGATAGAGGGCAGGGGTTTATCACCCCTCCACTTT
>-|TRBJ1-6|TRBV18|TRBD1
CASSLGDSINSPLHF
TGTGCCAGCTCCCTCGGGGACAGCATTAATTCACCCCTCCACTTT